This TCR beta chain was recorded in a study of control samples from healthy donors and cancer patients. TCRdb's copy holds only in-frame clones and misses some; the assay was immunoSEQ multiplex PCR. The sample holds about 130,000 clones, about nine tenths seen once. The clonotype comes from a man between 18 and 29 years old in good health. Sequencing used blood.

The CDR3 sequence: CATSVGTSGTTDTQYF. CDR3 in DNA: TGTGCCACCAGCGTGGGGACTAGCGGGACCACAGATACGCAGTATTTT. The chain couples TRBV15 to TRBJ2-3; 13 nucleotides line up with TRBD2. The CDR3 runs to 16 residues. Germline assignment: CDR1 LNHNV and CDR2 YYDKDF (reference sequence). V dropped 5 bases and J dropped 2; count of bases not matched to a gene: 4.